A single sample gave rise to the 13 T cell receptor beta chains below, sequenced in a study of human T cells and chemical hapten exposure. Time point of the sample: healthy volunteer bleed at 2 weeks. Total RNA extraction was carried out from unfractionated whole blood. From the RACE reads, TCRdb called clonotypes with MiXCR, one entry per CDR3 protein. The table has about 45,000 distinct CDR3 sequences, less than 4.5% seen once. The sequencing input was whole blood. Receptors originate from a human donor in good health. Some clones in this sample may be carry-over from other donors' samples.

In this sample, this clonotype turned up many times. The rearrangement joins TRBV10-1 to TRBJ2-7; D not certain. The V end was cut by 0 bases, the J end by 4 bases, with 7 bases between. This CDR3 comprises 13 residues. Germline-derived CDR1 and CDR2 are WNHNN and SYGVQD (reference sequence). The DNA of the CDR3 is TGCGCCAGCAGTGAGTCCGGTCTTTACGAGCAGTACTTC. Translating gives CASSESGLYEQYF.

The table lists this clonotype with many counts. J is TRBJ2-7 and V is TRBV12-3 or TRBV12-4, with TRBD2 identical over 7 bases. V was clipped by 5 bases and J by 0 bases; unmatched bases: 4. The CDR3 has 14 residues. The CDR3 region has the DNA TGTGCCAGCAGTCCCGGGGGGAGCTCCTACGAGCAGTACTTC. Its protein is CASSPGGSSYEQYF.

This clonotype has a count of ten or more. The chain carries TRBV5-1 and TRBJ2-7; D may match TRBD1 or TRBD2 (5 bases each). Germline-derived CDR1 and CDR2 are SGHRS and YFSETQ. The length of the CDR3 is 13 residues. Between the trimmed V and J ends, which lost 3 bases and 2 bases, there was a span of 9 bases. As DNA, the CDR3 is TGCGCCAGCAGCTACGAGGGGACCTACGAGCAGTACTTC. Translation gives CASSYEGTYEQYF.

This clonotype was recorded a few times. The chain joins TRBV11-3 to TRBJ2-2; 8 bases map to TRBD1. Losses at the gene ends were 5 bases for V and 6 bases for J; bases not matched to a gene: 8. The CDR3 totals 15 residues. The germline V gene has CDR1 SGHNT and CDR2 YENEEA. In DNA form, the CDR3 reads TGTGCCAGCAGCCCCAGGACAGGGATCCCCGGGGAGCTGTTTTTT. Its protein product is CASSPRTGIPGELFF.

This clonotype was found many times. This chain joins TRBV6-5 and TRBJ2-1, with D possibly TRBD2 on 5 matching bases. V was pared by 7 bases and J by 6 bases, with 10 bases between. This CDR3 is 12 amino acids long. Looked up from germline, CDR1 is MNHEY and CDR2 is SVGAGI. The CDR3 coding sequence is TGTGCCAGCAAGGACTCGAGCAATGAGCAGTTCTTC. The encoded protein is CASKDSSNEQFF.

This clonotype was counted many times. This rearrangement joins TRBV4-1 to TRBJ2-4, with D possibly being TRBD1 (5 bases). The germline V and J ends were trimmed by 4 bases and 1 base, with 11 bases remaining between them. Germline values: CDR1 MGHRA, CDR2 YSYEKL. The CDR3 extends over 15 amino acids. The CDR3 sequence is CASSLLGVAKNIQYF. The CDR3 bases are TGCGCCAGCAGCCTCTTAGGGGTGGCCAAAAACATTCAGTACTTC.

Many counts were recorded for this clonotype. V is TRBV29-1 and J is TRBJ2-7, with no clear D. The CDR3 length is 12 residues. V was pared by 5 bases and J by 4 bases, with 12 bases between. Per the germline V gene, CDR1 is SQVTM and CDR2 is ANQGSEA. The CDR3 DNA follows: TGCAGCGTTCAGGAAAACGAGTACGAGCAGTACTTC. It codes for CSVQENEYEQYF.

This clonotype was counted only a few times. The J gene is TRBJ1-2, the V gene TRBV24-1; tentative D call: TRBD1 (5 bases). Germline V gene data show CDR1 as KGHDR and CDR2 as SFDVKD. The CDR3 covers 14 residues. With 8 bases removed from V and 4 bases from J, the gap between germline ends came to 16 bases. CDR3 residues: CATTSSREAYGYTF. DNA of the CDR3: TGTGCCACCACATCGTCCAGGGAGGCCTATGGCTACACCTTC.

This clonotype came up many times. This chain joins TRBV4-2 and TRBJ1-5; maybe TRBD1 (5 bases). Trimming cost V 3 bases and J 5 bases, with 17 bases left between them. Germline assignment: CDR1 LGHNA and CDR2 YNFKEQ. This CDR3 comprises 16 residues. The CDR3 sequence is CASSHFVGTEHQPQHF. As DNA, the CDR3 is TGTGCCAGCAGCCATTTTGTAGGGACGGAACATCAGCCCCAGCATTTT.

This clonotype showed up many times. J is TRBJ1-2 and V is TRBV12-3 or TRBV12-4; D may be TRBD1 (5 bases). The V gene lost 6 bases and the J gene lost 2 bases, with 13 bases spanning the gap. The CDR3 spans 14 residues. The CDR3 here is CASSPRQSNYGYTF. The DNA for the CDR3 is TGTGCCAGCAGCCCCCGACAGAGCAACTATGGCTACACCTTC.

The chain has TRBV28 and TRBJ2-7; no reliable D call. V was shortened by 3 bases and J by 2 bases, with 11 bases between the two germline ends. CDR1 is MDHEN, CDR2 SYDVKM, per germline. The CDR3 is 14 amino acids. CDR3 amino acids: CASSLSTAPYEQYF. In DNA, the CDR3 is TGTGCCAGCAGTTTGAGTACGGCCCCCTACGAGCAGTACTTC.

There are many counts of this clonotype. The gene calls are TRBV12-3 or TRBV12-4 and TRBJ1-4; tentative D call: TRBD1 (5 bases). This CDR3 is built from 14 residues. V was cut by 1 base and J by 6 bases, with 9 bases left in between. The chain's CDR3 is CASSLVLGDEKLFF. CDR3 in DNA: TGTGCCAGCAGTTTAGTATTAGGGGATGAAAAACTGTTTTTT.

The chain uses TRBV29-1 and TRBJ2-5, with D possibly TRBD1 on 6 matching bases. The CDR3 loop spans 13 amino acids. V was trimmed by 7 bases and J by 2 bases, leaving 14 bases between them. CDR1 SQVTM and CDR2 ANQGSEA come from the germline V gene. CDR3 sequence: CSADTGPQETQYF. CDR3 sequence (DNA): TGCAGCGCCGATACAGGGCCTCAAGAGACCCAGTACTTC.